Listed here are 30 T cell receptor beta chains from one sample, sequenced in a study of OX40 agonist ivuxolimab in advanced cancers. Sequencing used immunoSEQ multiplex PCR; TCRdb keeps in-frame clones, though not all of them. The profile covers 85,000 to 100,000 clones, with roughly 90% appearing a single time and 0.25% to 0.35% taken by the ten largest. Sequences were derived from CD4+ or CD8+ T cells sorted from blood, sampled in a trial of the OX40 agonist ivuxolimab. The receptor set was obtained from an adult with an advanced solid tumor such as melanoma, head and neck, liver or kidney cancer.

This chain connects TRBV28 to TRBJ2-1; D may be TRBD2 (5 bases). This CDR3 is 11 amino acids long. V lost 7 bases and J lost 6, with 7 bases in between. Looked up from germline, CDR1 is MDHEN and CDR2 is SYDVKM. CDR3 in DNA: TGTGCCAGCACGGGATTCAATGAGCAGTTCTTC. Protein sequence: CASTGFNEQFF.

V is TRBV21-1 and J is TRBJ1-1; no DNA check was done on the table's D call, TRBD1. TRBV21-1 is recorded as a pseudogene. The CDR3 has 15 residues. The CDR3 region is CASNIRGGAGTEAFF. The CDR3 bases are TGTGCCAGCAATATACGAGGGGGCGCAGGCACTGAAGCTTTCTTT.

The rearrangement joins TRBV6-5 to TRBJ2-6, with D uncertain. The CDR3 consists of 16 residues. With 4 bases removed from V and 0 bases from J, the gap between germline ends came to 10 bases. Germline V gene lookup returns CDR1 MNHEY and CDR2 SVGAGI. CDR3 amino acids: CASSFQDRSGANVLTF. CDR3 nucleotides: TGTGCCAGCAGTTTCCAGGATCGCTCTGGGGCCAACGTCCTGACTTTC.

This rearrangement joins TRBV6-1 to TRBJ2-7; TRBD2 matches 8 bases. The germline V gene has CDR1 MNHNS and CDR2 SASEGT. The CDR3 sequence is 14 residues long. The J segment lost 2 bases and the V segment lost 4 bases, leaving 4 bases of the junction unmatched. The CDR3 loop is CASSVSGNPYEQYF. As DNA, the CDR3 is TGTGCCAGCAGTGTTAGCGGGAATCCCTACGAGCAGTACTTC.

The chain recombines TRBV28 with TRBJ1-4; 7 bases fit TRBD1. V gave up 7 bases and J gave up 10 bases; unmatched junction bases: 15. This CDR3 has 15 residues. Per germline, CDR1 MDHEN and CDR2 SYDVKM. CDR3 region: CASTPEDRMDRKLFF. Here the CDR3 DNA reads TGTGCCAGCACCCCAGAGGACAGGATGGATCGAAAACTGTTTTTT. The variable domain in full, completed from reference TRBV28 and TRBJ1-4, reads DVKVTQSSRYLVKRTGEKVFLECVQDMDHENMFWYRQDPGLGLRLIYFSYDVKMKEKGDIPEGYSVSREKKERFSLILESASTNQTSMYLCASTPEDRMDRKLFFGSGTQLSVL.

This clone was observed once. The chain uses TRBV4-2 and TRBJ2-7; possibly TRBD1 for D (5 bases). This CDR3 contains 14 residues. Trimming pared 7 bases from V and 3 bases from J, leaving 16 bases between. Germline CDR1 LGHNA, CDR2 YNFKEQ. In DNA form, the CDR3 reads TGTGCCAGCAAGTCCCAGGGCAAAAACTACGAGCAGTACTTC. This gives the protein CASKSQGKNYEQYF.

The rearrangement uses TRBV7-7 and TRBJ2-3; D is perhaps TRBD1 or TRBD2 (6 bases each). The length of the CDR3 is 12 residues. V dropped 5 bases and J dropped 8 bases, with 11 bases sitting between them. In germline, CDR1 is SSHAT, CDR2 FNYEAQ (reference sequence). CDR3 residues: CASSLEGGTQYF. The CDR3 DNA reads TGTGCCAGCAGCCTTGAGGGGGGTACGCAGTATTTT. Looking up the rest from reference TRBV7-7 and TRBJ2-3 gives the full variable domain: GAGVSQSPRYKVTKRGQDVTLRCDPISSHATLYWYQQALGQGPEFLTYFNYEAQPDKSGLPSDRFSAERPEGSISTLTIQRTEQRDSAMYRCASSLEGGTQYFGPGTRLTVL.

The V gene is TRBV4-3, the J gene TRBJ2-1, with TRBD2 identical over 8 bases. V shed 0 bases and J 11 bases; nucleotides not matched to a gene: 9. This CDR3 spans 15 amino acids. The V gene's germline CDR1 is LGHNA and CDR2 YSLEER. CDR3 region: CASSQDPFVAGQQFF. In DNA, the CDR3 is TGCGCCAGCAGCCAAGATCCCTTCGTAGCGGGACAGCAGTTCTTC.

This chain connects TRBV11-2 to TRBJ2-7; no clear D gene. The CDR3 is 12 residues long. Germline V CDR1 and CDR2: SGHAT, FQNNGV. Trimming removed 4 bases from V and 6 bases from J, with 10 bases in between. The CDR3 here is CASSSTLVEQYF. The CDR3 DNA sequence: TGTGCCAGCAGCTCGACTCTGGTCGAGCAGTACTTC.

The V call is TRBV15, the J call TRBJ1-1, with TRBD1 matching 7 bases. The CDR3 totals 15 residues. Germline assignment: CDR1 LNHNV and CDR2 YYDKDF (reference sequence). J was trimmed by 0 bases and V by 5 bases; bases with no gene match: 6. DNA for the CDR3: TGTGCCACCAGCGCTCAACAGGGGTTGAACACTGAAGCTTTCTTT. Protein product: CATSAQQGLNTEAFF.

Here the CDR3 reads CASSLAQTGASNQPQHF. The CDR3 DNA is TGTGCCAGCAGCTTGGCCCAGACAGGGGCTAGCAATCAGCCCCAGCATTTT. The V and J genes are TRBV5-4 and TRBJ1-5, with 8 positions matching TRBD1. Germline CDR1 is SGHNT and CDR2 is YYREEE (reference sequence). V was clipped by 0 bases and J by 0 bases; unmatched bases: 5. The CDR3 spans 17 residues.

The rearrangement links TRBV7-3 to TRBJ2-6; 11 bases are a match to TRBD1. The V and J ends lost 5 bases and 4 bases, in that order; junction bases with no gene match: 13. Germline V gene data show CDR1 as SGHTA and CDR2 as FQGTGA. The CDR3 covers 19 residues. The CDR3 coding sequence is TGTGCCAGCAGCCGGGTCCATGGACAGGGGGCGAACGGGGCCAACGTCCTGACTTTC. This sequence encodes CASSRVHGQGANGANVLTF.

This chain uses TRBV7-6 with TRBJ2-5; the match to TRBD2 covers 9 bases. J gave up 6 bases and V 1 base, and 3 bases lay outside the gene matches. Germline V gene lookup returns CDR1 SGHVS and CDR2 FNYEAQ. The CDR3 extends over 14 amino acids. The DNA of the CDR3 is TGTGCCAGCAGCTTAGGGCGGGAGGGGAAGACCCAGTACTTC. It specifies CASSLGREGKTQYF.

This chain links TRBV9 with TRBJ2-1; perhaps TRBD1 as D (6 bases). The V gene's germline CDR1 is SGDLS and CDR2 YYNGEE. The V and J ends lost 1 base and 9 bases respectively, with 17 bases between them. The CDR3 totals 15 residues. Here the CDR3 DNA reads TGTGCCAGCAGCGTAATTGGTTGGGAAGGGGGTGAGCAGTTCTTC. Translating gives CASSVIGWEGGEQFF.

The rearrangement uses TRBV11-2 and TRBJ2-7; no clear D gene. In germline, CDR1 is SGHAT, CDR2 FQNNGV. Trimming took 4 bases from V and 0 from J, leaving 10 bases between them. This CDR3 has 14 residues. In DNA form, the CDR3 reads TGTGCCAGCAGCTCGACACTGAGCTCCTACGAGCAGTACTTC. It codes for CASSSTLSSYEQYF.

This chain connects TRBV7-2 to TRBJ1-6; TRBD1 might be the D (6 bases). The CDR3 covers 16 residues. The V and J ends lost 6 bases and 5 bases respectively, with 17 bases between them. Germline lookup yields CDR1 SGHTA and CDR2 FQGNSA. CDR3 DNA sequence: TGTGCCAGCAGTCGGGGGAGGGGGACAAATAATTCACCCCTCCACTTT. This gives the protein CASSRGRGTNNSPLHF.

The CDR3 region is CASSLGDLAGGYNEQFF. The CDR3 nucleotides are TGCGCCAGCAGCTTGGGGGACCTAGCGGGAGGGTACAATGAGCAGTTCTTC. V and J are TRBV5-1 and TRBJ2-1, with 12 bases fitting TRBD2. Losses at the gene ends were 0 bases for V and 4 bases for J; bases not matched to a gene: 5. CDR3 length equals 17 residues. Germline V CDR1 and CDR2: SGHRS, YFSETQ.

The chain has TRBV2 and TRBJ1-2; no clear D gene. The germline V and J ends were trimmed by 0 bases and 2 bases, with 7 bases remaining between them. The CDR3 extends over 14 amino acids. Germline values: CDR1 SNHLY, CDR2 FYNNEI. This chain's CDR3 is CASSEAWANYGYTF. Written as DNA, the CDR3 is TGTGCCAGCAGTGAAGCGTGGGCAAACTATGGCTACACCTTC.

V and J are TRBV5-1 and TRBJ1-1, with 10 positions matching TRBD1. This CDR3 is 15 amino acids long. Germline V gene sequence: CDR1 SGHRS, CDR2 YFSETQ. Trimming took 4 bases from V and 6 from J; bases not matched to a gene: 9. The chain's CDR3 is CASSLGTGESAEAFF. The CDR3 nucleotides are TGCGCCAGCAGCCTCGGGACAGGGGAGTCAGCTGAAGCTTTCTTT.

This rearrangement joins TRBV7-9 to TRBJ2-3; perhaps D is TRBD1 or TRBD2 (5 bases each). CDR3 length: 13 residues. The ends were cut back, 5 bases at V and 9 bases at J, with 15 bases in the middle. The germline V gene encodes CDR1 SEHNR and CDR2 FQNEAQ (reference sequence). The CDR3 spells CASSPGAGSTQYF. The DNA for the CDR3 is TGTGCCAGCAGCCCCGGGGCTGGGTCGACGCAGTATTTT.

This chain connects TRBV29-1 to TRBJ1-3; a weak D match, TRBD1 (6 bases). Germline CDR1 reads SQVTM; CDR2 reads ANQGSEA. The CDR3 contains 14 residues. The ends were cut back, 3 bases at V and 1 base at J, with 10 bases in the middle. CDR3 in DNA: TGCAGCGTTGACCCAACAGGGTCTGGAAACACCATATATTTT. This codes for CSVDPTGSGNTIYF.

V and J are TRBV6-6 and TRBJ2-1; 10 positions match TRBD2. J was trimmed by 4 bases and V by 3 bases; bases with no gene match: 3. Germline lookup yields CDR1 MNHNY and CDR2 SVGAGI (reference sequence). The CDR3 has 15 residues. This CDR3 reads CASSYSGRTYNEQFF. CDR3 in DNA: TGTGCCAGCAGTTATAGCGGGAGGACTTACAATGAGCAGTTCTTC.

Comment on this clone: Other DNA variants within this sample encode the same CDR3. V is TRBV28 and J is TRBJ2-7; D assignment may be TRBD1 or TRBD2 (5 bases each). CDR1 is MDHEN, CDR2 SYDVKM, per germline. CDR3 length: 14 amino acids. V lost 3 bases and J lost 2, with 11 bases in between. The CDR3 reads CASSFRDRTYEQYF. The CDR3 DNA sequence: TGTGCCAGCAGTTTCCGGGACCGCACCTACGAGCAGTACTTC.

The CDR3 sequence: CASSLDRAGANVLTF. As DNA, the CDR3 is TGTGCCAGCAGTTTAGACAGGGCTGGGGCCAACGTCCTGACTTTC. The chain has TRBV6-6 and TRBJ2-6, with 7 positions matching TRBD1. The CDR3 is made up of 15 amino acids. Germline lookup yields CDR1 MNHNY and CDR2 SVGAGI (reference sequence). Germline trimming cut 4 bases from V and 2 bases from J; bases unmatched to any gene: 2.

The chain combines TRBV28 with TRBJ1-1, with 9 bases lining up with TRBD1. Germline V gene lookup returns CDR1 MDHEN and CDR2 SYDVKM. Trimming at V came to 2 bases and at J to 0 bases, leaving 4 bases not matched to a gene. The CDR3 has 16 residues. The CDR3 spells CASSLDRGTLNTEAFF. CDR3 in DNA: TGTGCCAGCAGTTTAGACAGGGGGACCTTGAACACTGAAGCTTTCTTT.

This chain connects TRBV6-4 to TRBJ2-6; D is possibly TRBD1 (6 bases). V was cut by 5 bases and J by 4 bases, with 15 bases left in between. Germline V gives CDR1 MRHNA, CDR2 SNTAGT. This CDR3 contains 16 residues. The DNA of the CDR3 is TGTGCCAGCAGTCCTCAGGGGCTGGGCGGGGCCAACGTCCTGACTTTC. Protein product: CASSPQGLGGANVLTF.

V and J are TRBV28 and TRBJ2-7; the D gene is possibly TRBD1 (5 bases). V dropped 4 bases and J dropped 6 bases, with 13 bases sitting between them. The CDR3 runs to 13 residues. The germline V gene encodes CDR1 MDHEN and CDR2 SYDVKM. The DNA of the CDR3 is TGTGCCAGCAGTTGGGGCAGAACGAGCGAGCAGTACTTC. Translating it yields CASSWGRTSEQYF.

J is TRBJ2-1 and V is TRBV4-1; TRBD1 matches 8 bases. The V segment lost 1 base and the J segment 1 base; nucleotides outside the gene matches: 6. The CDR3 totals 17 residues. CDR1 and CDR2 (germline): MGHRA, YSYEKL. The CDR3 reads CASSQVPDRVSYNEQFF. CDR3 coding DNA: TGCGCCAGCAGCCAAGTCCCGGACAGGGTTTCCTACAATGAGCAGTTCTTC.

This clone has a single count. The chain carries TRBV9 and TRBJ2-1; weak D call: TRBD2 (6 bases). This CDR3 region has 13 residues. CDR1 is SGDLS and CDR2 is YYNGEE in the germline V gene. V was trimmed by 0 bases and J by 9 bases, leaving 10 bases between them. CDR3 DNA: TGTGCCAGCAGCGTAGCGGGGGTCGGTGAGCAGTTCTTC. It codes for CASSVAGVGEQFF.

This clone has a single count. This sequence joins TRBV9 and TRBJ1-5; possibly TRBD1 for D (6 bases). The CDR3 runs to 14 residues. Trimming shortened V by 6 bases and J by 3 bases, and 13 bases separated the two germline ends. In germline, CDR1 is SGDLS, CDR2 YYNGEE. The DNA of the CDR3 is TGTGCCAGCAATTCTGGACAGAACAATCAGCCCCAGCATTTT. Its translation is CASNSGQNNQPQHF.